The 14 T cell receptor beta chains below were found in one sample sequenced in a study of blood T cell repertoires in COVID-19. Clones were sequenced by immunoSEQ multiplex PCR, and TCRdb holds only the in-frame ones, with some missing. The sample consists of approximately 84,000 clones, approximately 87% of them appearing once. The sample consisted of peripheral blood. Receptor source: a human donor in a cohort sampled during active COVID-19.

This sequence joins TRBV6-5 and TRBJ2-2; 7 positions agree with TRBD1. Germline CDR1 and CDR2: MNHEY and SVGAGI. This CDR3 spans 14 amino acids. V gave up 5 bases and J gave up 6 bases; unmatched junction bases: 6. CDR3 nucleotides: TGTGCCAGCAGTAGGGGACAGCCTCCCGGGGAGCTGTTTTTT. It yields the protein CASSRGQPPGELFF.

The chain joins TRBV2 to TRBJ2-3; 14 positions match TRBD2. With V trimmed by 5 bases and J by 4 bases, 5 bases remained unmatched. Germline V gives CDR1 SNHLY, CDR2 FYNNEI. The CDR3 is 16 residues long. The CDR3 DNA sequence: TGTGCCAGCAGTAGACTAGCGGGGGGGCCGGCAGATACGCAGTATTTT. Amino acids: CASSRLAGGPADTQYF.

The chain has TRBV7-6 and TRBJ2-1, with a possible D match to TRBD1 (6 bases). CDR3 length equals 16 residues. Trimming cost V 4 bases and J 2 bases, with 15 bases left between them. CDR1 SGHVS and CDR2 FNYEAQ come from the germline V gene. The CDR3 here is CASSSQLGTPYNEQFF. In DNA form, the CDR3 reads TGTGCCAGCAGCTCCCAGTTGGGGACACCCTACAATGAGCAGTTCTTC.

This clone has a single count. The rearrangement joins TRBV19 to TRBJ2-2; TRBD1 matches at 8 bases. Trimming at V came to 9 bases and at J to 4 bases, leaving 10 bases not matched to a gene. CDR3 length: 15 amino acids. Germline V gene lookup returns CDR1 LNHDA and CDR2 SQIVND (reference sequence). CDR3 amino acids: CASLDPGGSTGELFF. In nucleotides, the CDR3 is TGTGCCAGCTTAGACCCAGGGGGCAGCACCGGGGAGCTGTTTTTT.

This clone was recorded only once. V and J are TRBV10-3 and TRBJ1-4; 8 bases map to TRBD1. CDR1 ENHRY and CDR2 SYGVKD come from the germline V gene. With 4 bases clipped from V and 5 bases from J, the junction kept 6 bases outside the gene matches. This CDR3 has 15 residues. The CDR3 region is CAISARGQGNEKLFF. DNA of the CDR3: TGTGCCATCAGTGCCAGGGGGCAGGGAAATGAAAAACTGTTTTTT.

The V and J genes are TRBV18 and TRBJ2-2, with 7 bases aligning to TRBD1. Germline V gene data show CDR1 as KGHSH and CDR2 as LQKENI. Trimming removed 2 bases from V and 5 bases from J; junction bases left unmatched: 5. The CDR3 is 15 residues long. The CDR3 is CASSPRDSGTGELFF. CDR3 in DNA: TGTGCCAGCTCACCAAGGGACAGTGGGACCGGGGAGCTGTTTTTT.

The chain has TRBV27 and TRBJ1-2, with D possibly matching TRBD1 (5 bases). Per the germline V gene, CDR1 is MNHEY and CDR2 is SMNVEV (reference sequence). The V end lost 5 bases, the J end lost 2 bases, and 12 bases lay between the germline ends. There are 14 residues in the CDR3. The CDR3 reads CASSQRSGNYGYTF. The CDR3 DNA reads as TGTGCCAGCAGTCAGAGGTCAGGGAACTATGGCTACACCTTC.

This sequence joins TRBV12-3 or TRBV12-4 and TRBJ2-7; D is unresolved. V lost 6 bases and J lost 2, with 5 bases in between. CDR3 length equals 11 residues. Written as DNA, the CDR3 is TGTGCCAGCAGCCTAACCTACGAGCAGTACTTC. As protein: CASSLTYEQYF.

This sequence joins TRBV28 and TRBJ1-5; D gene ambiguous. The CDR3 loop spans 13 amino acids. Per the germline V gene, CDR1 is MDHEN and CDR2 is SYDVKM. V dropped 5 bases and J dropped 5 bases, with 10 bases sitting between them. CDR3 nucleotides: TGTGCCAGCAGTACCGGGAACGATCAGCCCCAGCATTTT. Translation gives CASSTGNDQPQHF.

CDR3 amino acids: CASSLMDRNIQYF. The CDR3 DNA reads TGTGCCAGCAGCTTAATGGACAGGAACATTCAGTACTTC. This chain connects TRBV7-9 to TRBJ2-4; 7 bases agree with TRBD1. The CDR3 covers 13 residues. Germline V lookup: CDR1 SEHNR, CDR2 FQNEAQ (reference sequence). J gave up 7 bases and V 2 bases, and 2 bases lay outside the gene matches.

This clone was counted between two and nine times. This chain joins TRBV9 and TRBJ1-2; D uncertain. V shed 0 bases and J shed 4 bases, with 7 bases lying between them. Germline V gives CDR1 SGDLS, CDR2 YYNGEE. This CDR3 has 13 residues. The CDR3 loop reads CASSVDGVYGYTF. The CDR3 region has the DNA TGTGCCAGCAGCGTAGACGGGGTCTATGGCTACACCTTC.

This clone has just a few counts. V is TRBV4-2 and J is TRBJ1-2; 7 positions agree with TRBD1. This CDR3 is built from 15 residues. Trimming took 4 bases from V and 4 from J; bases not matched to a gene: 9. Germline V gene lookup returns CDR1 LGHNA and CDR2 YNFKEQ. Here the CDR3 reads CASSPPGQRVYGYTF. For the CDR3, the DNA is TGTGCCAGCAGCCCTCCGGGACAGCGAGTCTATGGCTACACCTTC.

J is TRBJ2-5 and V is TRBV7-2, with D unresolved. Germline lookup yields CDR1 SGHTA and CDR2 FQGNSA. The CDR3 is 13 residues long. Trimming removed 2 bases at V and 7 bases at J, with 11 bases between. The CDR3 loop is CASSLFDQATQYF. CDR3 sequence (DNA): TGTGCCAGCAGCTTATTCGACCAGGCGACCCAGTACTTC.

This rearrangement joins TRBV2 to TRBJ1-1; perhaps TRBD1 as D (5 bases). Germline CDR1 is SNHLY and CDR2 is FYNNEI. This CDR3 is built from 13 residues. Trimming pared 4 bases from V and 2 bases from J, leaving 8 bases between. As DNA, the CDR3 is TGTGCCAGCAGTGGGTGGACAAACACTGAAGCTTTCTTT. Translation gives CASSGWTNTEAFF. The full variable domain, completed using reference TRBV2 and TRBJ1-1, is EPEVTQTPSHQVTQMGQEVILRCVPISNHLYFYWYRQILGQKVEFLVSFYNNEISEKSEIFDDQFSVERPDGSNFTLKIRSTKLEDSAMYFCASSGWTNTEAFFGQGTRLTVV.